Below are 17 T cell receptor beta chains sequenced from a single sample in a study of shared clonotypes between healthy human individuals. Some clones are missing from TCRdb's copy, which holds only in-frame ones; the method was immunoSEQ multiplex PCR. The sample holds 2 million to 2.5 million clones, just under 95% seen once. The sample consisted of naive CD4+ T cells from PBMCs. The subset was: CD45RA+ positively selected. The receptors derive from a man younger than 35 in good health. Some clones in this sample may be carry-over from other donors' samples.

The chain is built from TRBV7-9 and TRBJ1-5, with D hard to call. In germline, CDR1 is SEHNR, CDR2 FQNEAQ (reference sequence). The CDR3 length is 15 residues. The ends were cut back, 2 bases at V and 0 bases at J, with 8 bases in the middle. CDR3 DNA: TGTGCCAGCAGCTTAATGACGGATAGCAATCAGCCCCAGCATTTT. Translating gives CASSLMTDSNQPQHF.

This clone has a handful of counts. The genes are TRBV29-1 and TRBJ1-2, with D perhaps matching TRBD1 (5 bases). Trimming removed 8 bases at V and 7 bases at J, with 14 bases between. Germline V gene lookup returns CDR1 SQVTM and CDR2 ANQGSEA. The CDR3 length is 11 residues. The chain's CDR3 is CSTGTRVGYTF. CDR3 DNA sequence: TGCAGCACCGGGACGCGGGTTGGCTACACCTTC.

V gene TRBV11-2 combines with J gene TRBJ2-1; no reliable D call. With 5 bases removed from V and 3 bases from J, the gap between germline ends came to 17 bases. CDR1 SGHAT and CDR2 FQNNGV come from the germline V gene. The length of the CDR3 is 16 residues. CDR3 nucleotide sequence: TGTGCCAGCAGCCCCGTTCTGGGATTAATCTACAATGAGCAGTTCTTC. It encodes CASSPVLGLIYNEQFF.

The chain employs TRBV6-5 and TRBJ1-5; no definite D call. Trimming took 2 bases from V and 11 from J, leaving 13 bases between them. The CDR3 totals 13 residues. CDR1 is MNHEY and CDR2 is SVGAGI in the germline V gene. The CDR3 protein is CASSYGPDGAQHF. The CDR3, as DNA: TGTGCCAGCAGTTACGGCCCTGACGGGGCCCAGCATTTT.

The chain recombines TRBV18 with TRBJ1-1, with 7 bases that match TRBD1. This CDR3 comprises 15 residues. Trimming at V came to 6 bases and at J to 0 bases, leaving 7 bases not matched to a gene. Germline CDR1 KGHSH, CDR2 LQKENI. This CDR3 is CASSWLGGMNTEAFF. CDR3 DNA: TGTGCCAGCTCCTGGTTAGGGGGCATGAACACTGAAGCTTTCTTT.

CDR3 DNA sequence: TGCGCCAGCAGCCTGGGACTGACAGGGCTAGGCACTGAAGCTTTCTTT. This codes for CASSLGLTGLGTEAFF. The J gene is TRBJ1-1, the V gene TRBV5-1, with 7 bases fitting TRBD1. CDR3 length: 16 residues. Germline CDR1 and CDR2: SGHRS and YFSETQ. After removal of 4 bases from V and 4 bases from J, the junction contained 13 bases not matched to a gene.

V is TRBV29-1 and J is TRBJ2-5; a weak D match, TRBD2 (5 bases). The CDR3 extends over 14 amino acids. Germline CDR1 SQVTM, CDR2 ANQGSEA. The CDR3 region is CGAPGTTRGETQYF. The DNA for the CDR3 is TGCGGCGCCCCCGGTACTACTCGCGGGGAGACCCAGTACTTC.

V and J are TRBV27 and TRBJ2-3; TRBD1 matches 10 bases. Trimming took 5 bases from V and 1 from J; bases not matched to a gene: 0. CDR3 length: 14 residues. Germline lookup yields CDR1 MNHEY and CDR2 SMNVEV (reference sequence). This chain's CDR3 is CASSGTGGTDTQYF. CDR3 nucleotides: TGTGCCAGCAGTGGGACAGGGGGCACAGATACGCAGTATTTT.

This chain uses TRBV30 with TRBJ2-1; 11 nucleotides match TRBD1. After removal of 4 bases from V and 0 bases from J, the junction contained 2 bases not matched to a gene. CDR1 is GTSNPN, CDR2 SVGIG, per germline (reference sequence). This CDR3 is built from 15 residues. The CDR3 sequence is CAWTGTGGSYNEQFF. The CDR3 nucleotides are TGTGCCTGGACCGGGACAGGGGGCTCCTACAATGAGCAGTTCTTC.

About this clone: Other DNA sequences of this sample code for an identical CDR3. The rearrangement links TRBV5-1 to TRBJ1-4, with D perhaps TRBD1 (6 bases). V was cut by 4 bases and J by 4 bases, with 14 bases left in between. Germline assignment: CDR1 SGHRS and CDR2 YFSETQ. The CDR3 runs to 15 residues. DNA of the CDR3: TGCGCCAGCAGCCTAGGTGGAGGGGGTAATGAAAAACTGTTTTTT. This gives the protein CASSLGGGGNEKLFF.

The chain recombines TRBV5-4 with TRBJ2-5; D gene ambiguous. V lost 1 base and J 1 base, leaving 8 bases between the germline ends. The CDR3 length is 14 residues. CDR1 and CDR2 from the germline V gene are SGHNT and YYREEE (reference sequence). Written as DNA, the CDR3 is TGTGCCAGCAGCTTGCAGGCAGTCCAAGAGACCCAGTACTTC. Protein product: CASSLQAVQETQYF.

The CDR3 DNA follows: TGTGCCAGCAGCTCGCGAGGAACGCAGTATTTT. Residues: CASSSRGTQYF. The chain joins TRBV5-4 to TRBJ2-3, with D unresolved. Germline lookup yields CDR1 SGHNT and CDR2 YYREEE (reference sequence). There are 11 residues in the CDR3. V shed 3 bases and J shed 9 bases, with 8 bases lying between them.

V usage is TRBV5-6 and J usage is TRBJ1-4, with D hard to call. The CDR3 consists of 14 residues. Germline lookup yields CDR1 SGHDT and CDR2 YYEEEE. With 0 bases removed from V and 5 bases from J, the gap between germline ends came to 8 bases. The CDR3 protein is CASSLAGRNEKLFF. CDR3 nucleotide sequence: TGTGCCAGCAGCTTGGCTGGGCGGAATGAAAAACTGTTTTTT. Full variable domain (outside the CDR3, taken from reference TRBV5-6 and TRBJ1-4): DAGVTQSPTHLIKTRGQQVTLRCSPKSGHDTVSWYQQALGQGPQFIFQYYEEEERQRGNFPDRFSGHQFPNYSSELNVNALLLGDSALYLCASSLAGRNEKLFFGSGTQLSVL.

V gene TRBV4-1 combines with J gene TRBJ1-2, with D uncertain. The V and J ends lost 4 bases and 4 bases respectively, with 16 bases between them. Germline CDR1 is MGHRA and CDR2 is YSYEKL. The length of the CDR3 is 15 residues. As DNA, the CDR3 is TGCGCCAGCAGCCCCAACCCGGCGGTGACCTATGGCTACACCTTC. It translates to CASSPNPAVTYGYTF.

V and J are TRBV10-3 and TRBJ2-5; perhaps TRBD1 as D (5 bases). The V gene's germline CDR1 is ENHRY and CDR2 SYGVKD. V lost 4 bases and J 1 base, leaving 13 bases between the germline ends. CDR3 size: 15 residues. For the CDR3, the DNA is TGTGCCATCAGTGTGGGGCAGACAAGCCAAGAGACCCAGTACTTC. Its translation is CAISVGQTSQETQYF.

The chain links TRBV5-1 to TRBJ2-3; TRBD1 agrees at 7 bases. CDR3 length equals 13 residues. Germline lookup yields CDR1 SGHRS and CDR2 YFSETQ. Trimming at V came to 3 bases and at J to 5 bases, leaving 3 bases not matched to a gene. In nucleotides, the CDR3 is TGCGCCAGCAGCTCCAACAGGGGAGATACGCAGTATTTT. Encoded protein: CASSSNRGDTQYF.

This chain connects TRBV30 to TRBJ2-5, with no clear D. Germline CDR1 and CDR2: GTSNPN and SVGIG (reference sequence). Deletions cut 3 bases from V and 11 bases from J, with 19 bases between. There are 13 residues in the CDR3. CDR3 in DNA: TGTGCCTGGAGGGCCCATGAGCCGGCTGCTCAGTACTTC. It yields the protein CAWRAHEPAAQYF.